This TCR beta chain is from a study of post-analysis software for immune sequencing data. Notes on the study in general: Strong same-batch co-clustering of samples appeared with F measure clustering. People with multiple sclerosis had a significantly lower normalized Chao1 diversity than controls did. There were a few TRBV segments more frequent in patients than controls, and TRBV5-6, TRBV5-1 and TRBV20-1 were among them.

CDR1 is SGHTA, CDR2 FQGNSA, per germline. V gave up 6 bases and J gave up 8 bases; unmatched junction bases: 10. The CDR3 length is 16 residues. There are a few counts of this clonotype. Its specificity is unknown. TCR beta libraries were prepared from cDNA with unique molecular identifiers. Yield was roughly 500,000 cDNA molecules from around 1 to 9.1 million T cells. MiXCR, run by TCRdb on the PCR reads, gives a single entry per CDR3 protein. The data hold roughly 650,000 distinct CDR3 sequences, with around 64% observed a single time. Sequencing was carried out using blood. The chain couples TRBV7-2 to TRBJ2-1; 13 nucleotides match TRBD2. The TCR sequence derives from a girl aged 2 to 9 with multiple sclerosis. The CDR3 sequence is CASRQRPGLAGYEQFF. As DNA, the CDR3 is TGTGCCAGCAGGCAACGACCGGGACTAGCGGGGTATGAGCAGTTCTTC.